The 29 T cell receptor beta chains in this list originate from one sample, sequenced in a study of cytomegalovirus exposure and HLA in healthy donors. Primers for the PCR totalled 60 Vbeta and 13 Jbeta. The assay was immunoSEQ multiplex PCR, and TCRdb's table has in-frame clones only and misses some. The sample has around 83,000 clones, 78% seen once. The sample consisted of PBMCs. Receptors were obtained from a male donor in good health and CMV-seropositive.

The chain employs TRBV4-2 and TRBJ2-3; D gene uncertain. V was trimmed by 1 base and J by 4 bases, leaving 18 bases between them. Germline V gene sequence: CDR1 LGHNA, CDR2 YNFKEQ. The CDR3 covers 17 residues. CDR3 amino acids: CASSQARGGNRPDTQYF. CDR3 in DNA: TGTGCCAGCAGCCAAGCGAGAGGCGGAAATCGACCAGATACGCAGTATTTT.

The gene calls are TRBV5-4 and TRBJ2-7, with TRBD1 as a possible D gene (6 bases). This CDR3 contains 13 residues. Deletions cut 0 bases from V and 4 bases from J, with 8 bases between. The germline gives CDR1 SGHNT, CDR2 YYREEE (reference sequence). The CDR3 DNA follows: TGTGCCAGCAGCTTGGCCCAGGGGTACGAGCAGTACTTC. This sequence encodes CASSLAQGYEQYF. Full variable domain (missing parts from reference TRBV5-4 and TRBJ2-7): ETGVTQSPTHLIKTRGQQVTLRCSSQSGHNTVSWYQQALGQGPQFIFQYYREEENGRGNFPPRFSGLQFPNYSSELNVNALELDDSALYLCASSLAQGYEQYFGPGTRLTVT.

The table lists this clone with a count of one. The rearrangement links TRBV27 to TRBJ2-5, with TRBD1 identical over 7 bases. The germline gives CDR1 MNHEY, CDR2 SMNVEV (reference sequence). V was pared by 1 base and J by 1 base, with 6 bases of the junction left unmatched. The CDR3 contains 16 residues. The CDR3 sequence: CASSLLGGGFQETQYF. DNA for the CDR3: TGTGCCAGCAGTTTATTAGGGGGCGGGTTCCAAGAGACCCAGTACTTC.

This clone appeared a single time. In DNA form, the CDR3 reads TGTGCCTGCGCAGGGGCCAACAATCAGCCCCAGCATTTT. Its protein product is CACAGANNQPQHF. The V and J genes are TRBV30 and TRBJ1-5, with D possibly TRBD1 on 6 matching bases. This CDR3 has 13 amino acids. Trimming shortened V by 6 bases and J by 3 bases, and 12 bases separated the two germline ends. Germline CDR1 reads GTSNPN; CDR2 reads SVGIG (reference sequence).

The chain is built from TRBV2 and TRBJ2-7; the D gene is possibly TRBD1 (5 bases). The CDR3 contains 14 residues. Per the germline V gene, CDR1 is SNHLY and CDR2 is FYNNEI. V lost 0 bases, J lost 5 bases, and 11 bases lay in between. This CDR3 is CASSEAGADHEQYF. The CDR3 nucleotides are TGTGCCAGCAGTGAAGCAGGGGCCGACCACGAGCAGTACTTC. The entire variable domain, with the rest obtained from reference TRBV2 and TRBJ2-7, is as follows: EPEVTQTPSHQVTQMGQEVILRCVPISNHLYFYWYRQILGQKVEFLVSFYNNEISEKSEIFDDQFSVERPDGSNFTLKIRSTKLEDSAMYFCASSEAGADHEQYFGPGTRLTVT.

The chain joins TRBV2 to TRBJ2-3; the D gene is possibly TRBD1 (6 bases). Per the germline V gene, CDR1 is SNHLY and CDR2 is FYNNEI. The CDR3 runs 15 residues. V lost 5 bases to trimming and J lost 5 bases, with 17 bases between them. In nucleotides, the CDR3 is TGTGCCAGCAGTCGAATGACAGGACTTGGAGATACGCAGTATTTT. Its protein product is CASSRMTGLGDTQYF.

J is TRBJ2-5 and V is TRBV9; 7 nucleotides line up with TRBD2. The trim removed 0 bases at V and 4 bases at J, leaving 6 bases unmatched. The CDR3 has 15 amino acids. Germline V CDR1 and CDR2: SGDLS, YYNGEE. CDR3 protein: CASSVGRGGTETQYF. CDR3 nucleotide sequence: TGTGCCAGCAGCGTAGGTCGGGGAGGGACAGAGACCCAGTACTTC.

The chain has TRBV28 and TRBJ1-2, with 12 bases identical to TRBD1. The CDR3 consists of 15 residues. Losses at the gene ends were 6 bases for V and 7 bases for J; bases not matched to a gene: 9. Germline CDR1 MDHEN, CDR2 SYDVKM. CDR3 in amino acids: CASRSAGTGGSGYTF. In nucleotides, the CDR3 is TGTGCCAGCAGAAGTGCAGGGACAGGGGGCTCTGGCTACACCTTC.

J is TRBJ2-7 and V is TRBV6-1, with 8 nucleotides matching TRBD1. The V segment lost 9 bases and the J segment 4 bases; nucleotides outside the gene matches: 2. The CDR3 is made up of 11 amino acids. Germline assignment: CDR1 MNHNS and CDR2 SASEGT. CDR3 loop: CASHRGYEQYF. Here the CDR3 DNA reads TGTGCCAGTCACAGGGGGTACGAGCAGTACTTC.

This clone was found a few times. In nucleotides, the CDR3 is TGCGCCAGCAGCCAGTCAGACAGGGGGACTGAAGCTTTCTTT. Amino acids: CASSQSDRGTEAFF. The J gene is TRBJ1-1, the V gene TRBV4-1, with 9 bases aligning to TRBD1. V dropped 3 bases and J dropped 5; count of bases not matched to a gene: 4. Germline V lookup: CDR1 MGHRA, CDR2 YSYEKL. CDR3 length equals 14 residues.

The chain is built from TRBV5-1 and TRBJ2-1; the match to TRBD1 covers 7 bases. The CDR3 is made up of 14 amino acids. V shed 7 bases and J 6 bases; nucleotides not matched to a gene: 10. Germline assignment: CDR1 SGHRS and CDR2 YFSETQ. The CDR3 loop reads CASDRQGFGNEQFF. CDR3 DNA sequence: TGCGCCAGCGATAGACAGGGATTTGGCAATGAGCAGTTCTTC.

The chain uses TRBV27 and TRBJ2-2; 11 nucleotides align to TRBD1. CDR3 size: 18 residues. The germline V gene has CDR1 MNHEY and CDR2 SMNVEV (reference sequence). V lost 6 bases to trimming and J lost 7 bases; unmatched junction nucleotides: 16. The CDR3 region is CASRFGFGRTGGHGELFF. The CDR3 nucleotides read TGTGCCAGCAGATTTGGATTTGGTCGGACAGGGGGCCACGGGGAGCTGTTTTTT.

This clone was picked up a small number of times. The gene calls are TRBV6-1 and TRBJ2-5; D possibly corresponds to TRBD1 (6 bases). The germline gives CDR1 MNHNS, CDR2 SASEGT. V was clipped by 2 bases and J by 4 bases, with 14 bases between them. The length of the CDR3 is 15 residues. This CDR3 is CASSEIFGGGETQYF. The CDR3 DNA sequence: TGTGCCAGCAGTGAAATCTTTGGGGGCGGAGAGACCCAGTACTTC.

This clone was counted only a few times. The rearrangement joins TRBV14 to TRBJ2-2, with 8 nucleotides matching TRBD2. Germline CDR1 is SGHDN and CDR2 is FVKESK. With V trimmed by 10 bases and J by 4 bases, 11 bases remained unmatched. The CDR3 is made up of 15 amino acids. The CDR3: CATSLRSGATGELFF. The DNA for the CDR3 is TGTGCCACCTCTCTCCGTAGCGGGGCCACCGGGGAGCTGTTTTTT.

This chain joins TRBV11-2 and TRBJ2-7, with TRBD2 matching 7 bases. The CDR3 totals 14 residues. J was trimmed by 6 bases and V by 10 bases; bases with no gene match: 15. The germline gives CDR1 SGHAT, CDR2 FQNNGV. CDR3 protein: CATEAWREPSEQYF. CDR3 DNA: TGTGCCACCGAAGCGTGGCGGGAGCCCTCCGAGCAGTACTTC.

The chain carries TRBV7-9 and TRBJ1-4; the match to TRBD1 covers 7 bases. Germline lookup yields CDR1 SEHNR and CDR2 FQNEAQ (reference sequence). J gave up 8 bases and V 6 bases, and 6 bases lay outside the gene matches. The length of the CDR3 is 13 residues. The CDR3 bases are TGTGCCAGCAGACAGGGGATGGGCGAAAAACTGTTTTTT. Translation: CASRQGMGEKLFF.

The rearrangement links TRBV9 to TRBJ2-3; D gene ambiguous. V was shortened by 4 bases and J by 2 bases, with 2 bases between the two germline ends. The germline gives CDR1 SGDLS, CDR2 YYNGEE. The CDR3 is 11 residues long. CDR3: CASSYTDTQYF. CDR3 coding DNA: TGTGCCAGCAGCTACACAGATACGCAGTATTTT.

The chain joins TRBV2 to TRBJ1-4; D gene unclear. This CDR3 comprises 10 residues. The V and J ends lost 8 bases and 12 bases respectively, with 10 bases between them. Germline CDR1 SNHLY, CDR2 FYNNEI. The CDR3 DNA follows: TGTGCCAGCTGCACCCAGGAACTGTTTTTT. Translation: CASCTQELFF.

V is TRBV29-1 and J is TRBJ2-1; no firm D call. The CDR3 is made up of 12 amino acids. Trimming removed 6 bases from V and 2 bases from J, with 8 bases in between. CDR1 and CDR2 from the germline V gene are SQVTM and ANQGSEA. CDR3 region: CSVEFAYNEQFF. The CDR3 nucleotides read TGCAGCGTGGAGTTTGCCTACAATGAGCAGTTCTTC.

CDR3 in DNA: TGCGCCAGCAGTTGGTACGGGACTAGCGGGGCCGGGGAGCTGTTTTTT. It encodes CASSWYGTSGAGELFF. The J gene is TRBJ2-2, the V gene TRBV5-1, with 13 positions matching TRBD2. Germline values: CDR1 SGHRS, CDR2 YFSETQ. The CDR3 runs 16 residues. Losses at the gene ends were 5 bases for V and 6 bases for J; bases not matched to a gene: 7.

The genes are TRBV2 and TRBJ1-6; 7 nucleotides align to TRBD1. Germline V CDR1 and CDR2: SNHLY, FYNNEI. The V and J ends lost 10 bases and 0 bases, in that order; junction bases with no gene match: 12. This CDR3 contains 17 residues. CDR3 residues: CATSEDRSHSYNSPLHF. CDR3 DNA: TGTGCCACCAGCGAGGACAGGTCGCACTCCTATAATTCACCCCTCCACTTT.

V is TRBV9 and J is TRBJ1-1; possible D gene TRBD1, 5 bases. Trimming took 4 bases from V and 5 from J, leaving 24 bases between them. The length of the CDR3 is 17 residues. The germline CDR1 and CDR2 sequences are SGDLS and YYNGEE. CDR3 sequence reads: CASSPHGGPSGGTEAFF. CDR3 DNA: TGTGCCAGCAGCCCCCACGGAGGGCCTAGTGGGGGGACTGAAGCTTTCTTT.

The chain employs TRBV27 and TRBJ2-7, with 8 nucleotides matching TRBD2. Trimming at V came to 7 bases and at J to 9 bases, leaving 14 bases not matched to a gene. CDR3 length: 14 amino acids. Germline CDR1 MNHEY, CDR2 SMNVEV (reference sequence). CDR3 in amino acids: CASKGTRAKSAQYF. CDR3 sequence (DNA): TGTGCCAGCAAGGGGACTAGGGCTAAGTCGGCGCAGTACTTC.

The J gene is TRBJ1-1, the V gene TRBV5-8; no reliable D call. CDR3 length: 12 amino acids. V shed 4 bases and J shed 4 bases, with 8 bases lying between them. The germline gives CDR1 SGHTS, CDR2 YDEGEE. The CDR3 region has the DNA TGTGCCAGCAGCCTCCTCCTCACTGAAGCTTTCTTT. It codes for CASSLLLTEAFF. The whole variable domain, filled in from reference TRBV5-8 and TRBJ1-1, reads EAGVTQSPTHLIKTRGQQATLRCSPISGHTSVYWYQQALGLGLQFLLWYDEGEERNRGNFPPRFSGRQFPNYSSELNVNALELEDSALYLCASSLLLTEAFFGQGTRLTVV.

This clone was counted between two and nine times. The chain uses TRBV28 and TRBJ2-7; D perhaps matches TRBD2 (6 bases). The germline gives CDR1 MDHEN, CDR2 SYDVKM. The CDR3 covers 13 residues. Trimming took off 0 bases at V and 5 bases at J, with 8 bases between the two ends. CDR3 region: CASSLWGGNEQYF. CDR3 DNA sequence: TGTGCCAGCAGTTTATGGGGAGGCAACGAGCAGTACTTC.

V gene TRBV28 combines with J gene TRBJ2-3; D is unclear. The CDR3 is made up of 14 amino acids. The germline V and J ends were trimmed by 4 bases and 4 bases, with 12 bases remaining between them. CDR1 and CDR2 (germline): MDHEN, SYDVKM. The CDR3: CASSWSRMSDTQYF. The CDR3 bases are TGTGCCAGCAGTTGGTCGCGGATGTCAGATACGCAGTATTTT.

V and J are TRBV6-5 and TRBJ2-5; tentatively, D is TRBD1 (6 bases). V was clipped by 7 bases and J by 5 bases, with 14 bases between them. Germline V lookup: CDR1 MNHEY, CDR2 SVGAGI. The CDR3 extends over 13 amino acids. CDR3 DNA sequence: TGTGCCAGCAAGGACAGCATCGGGGAGACCCAGTACTTC. Its protein is CASKDSIGETQYF.

This rearrangement joins TRBV4-1 to TRBJ2-1; 8 positions agree with TRBD1. Germline CDR1 MGHRA, CDR2 YSYEKL. V dropped 1 base and J dropped 8; count of bases not matched to a gene: 7. The CDR3 consists of 15 residues. The CDR3 nucleotides are TGCGCCAGCAGCCAAGCCGACAGGGGTAACGATGAGCAGTTCTTC. Translating gives CASSQADRGNDEQFF.

The V and J genes are TRBV30 and TRBJ2-7; TRBD1 is a possible D gene (6 bases). The CDR3 is 12 amino acids. The germline CDR1 and CDR2 sequences are GTSNPN and SVGIG (reference sequence). The V gene lost 5 bases and the J gene lost 2 bases, with 10 bases spanning the gap. The CDR3 nucleotides read TGTGCCTGGGGTACAGGGCCCTACGAGCAGTACTTC. The encoded protein is CAWGTGPYEQYF. Together with reference TRBV30 and TRBJ2-7, the CDR3 gives the full variable domain: SQTIHQWPATLVQPVGSPLSLECTVEGTSNPNLYWYRQAAGRGLQLLFYSVGIGQISSEVPQNLSASRPQDRQFILSSKKLLLSDSGFYLCAWGTGPYEQYFGPGTRLTVT.